This T cell receptor beta chain stems from a study of T cell changes during pregnancy in multiple sclerosis. Here immunoSEQ multiplex PCR was the method, and the copy in TCRdb shows in-frame clones only, minus some. This sample carries 75,000 to 90,000 clones, about nine tenths of them seen once, and the ten largest clones take 3% to 4.5%. The V gene end was trimmed by 2 bases and the J gene end by 4 bases; junction bases not matched to a gene: 4. The CDR3 has 14 residues. In germline, CDR1 is MNHEY, CDR2 SMNVEV (reference sequence). The chain uses TRBV27 and TRBJ1-1; TRBD1 matches 7 bases. The TCR originated in a female donor in good health, serving as a control in a pregnancy study. Some clones in this sample may be carry-over from other donors' samples. The material was PBMCs, obtained in the first trimester of pregnancy. The CDR3 sequence: CASSLQQGSTEAFF. The DNA for the CDR3 is TGTGCCAGCAGTTTACAACAGGGGTCCACTGAAGCTTTCTTT.